This entry concerns a single TCR beta chain. The germline V gene encodes CDR1 MNHEY and CDR2 SMNVEV (reference sequence). The CDR3 length is 16 residues. Trimming removed 3 bases from V and 9 bases from J, with 22 bases in between. This specimen belongs to a study of blood T cell repertoires in COVID-19. It was during active infection that Seattle patients were enrolled and then longitudinally followed. As originally analysed: Estimated nucleated cell counts came from reference gene primer amplification. Produced via immunoSEQ multiplex PCR; TCRdb's table is partial and in-frame only. Clone size and the V and J calls come from that table; the DNA yielded D and trimming. This sample has about 480,000 clones, with 89% found just once.

This chain joins TRBV27 and TRBJ2-3, with D possibly matching TRBD1 (6 bases). Sequencing was performed on peripheral blood. This TCR was sampled from a man younger than 30 with COVID-19, enrolled during active disease. The CDR3 here is CASSLSAGQGSSTQYF. As DNA, the CDR3 is TGTGCCAGCAGTTTGTCGGCTGGGCAGGGGAGCTCCACGCAGTATTTT.